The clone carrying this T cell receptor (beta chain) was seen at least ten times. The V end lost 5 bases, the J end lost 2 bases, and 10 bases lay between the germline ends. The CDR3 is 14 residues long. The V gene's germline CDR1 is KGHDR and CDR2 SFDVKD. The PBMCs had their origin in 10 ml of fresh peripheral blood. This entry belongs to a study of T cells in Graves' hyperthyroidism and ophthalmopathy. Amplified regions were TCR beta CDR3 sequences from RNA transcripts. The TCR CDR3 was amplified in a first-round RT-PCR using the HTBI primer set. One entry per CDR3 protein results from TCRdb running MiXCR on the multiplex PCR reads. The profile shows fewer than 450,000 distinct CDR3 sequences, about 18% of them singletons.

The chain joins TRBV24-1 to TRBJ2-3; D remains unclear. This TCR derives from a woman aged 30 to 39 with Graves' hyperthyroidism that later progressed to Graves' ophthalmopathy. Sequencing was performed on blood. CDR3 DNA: TGTGCCACCAGTGGGGATCTCCTCACAGATACGCAGTATTTT. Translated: CATSGDLLTDTQYF.